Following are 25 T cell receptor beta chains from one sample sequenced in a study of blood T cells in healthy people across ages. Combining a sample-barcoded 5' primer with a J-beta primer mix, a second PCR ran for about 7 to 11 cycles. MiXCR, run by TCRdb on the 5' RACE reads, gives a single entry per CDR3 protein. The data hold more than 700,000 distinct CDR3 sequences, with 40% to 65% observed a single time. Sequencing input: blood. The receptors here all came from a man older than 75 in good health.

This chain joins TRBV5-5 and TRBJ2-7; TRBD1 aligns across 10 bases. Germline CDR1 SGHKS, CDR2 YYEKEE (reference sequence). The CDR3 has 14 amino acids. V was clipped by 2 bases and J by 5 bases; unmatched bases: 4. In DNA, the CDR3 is TGTGCCAGCAGCTTTACCGGGACAGGGGACGAGCAGTACTTC. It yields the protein CASSFTGTGDEQYF.

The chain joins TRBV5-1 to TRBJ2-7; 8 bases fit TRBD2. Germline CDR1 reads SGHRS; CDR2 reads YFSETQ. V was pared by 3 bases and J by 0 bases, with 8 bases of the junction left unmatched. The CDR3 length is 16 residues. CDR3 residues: CASSYTSGRSSYEQYF. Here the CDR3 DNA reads TGCGCCAGCAGCTACACTAGCGGCCGAAGCTCCTACGAGCAGTACTTC.

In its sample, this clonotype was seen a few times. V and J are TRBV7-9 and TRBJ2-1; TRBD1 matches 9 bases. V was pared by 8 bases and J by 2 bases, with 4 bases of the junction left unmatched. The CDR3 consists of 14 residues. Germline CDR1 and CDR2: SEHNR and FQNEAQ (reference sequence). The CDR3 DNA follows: TGTGCCAGCGAAGACAGGGGGACCTACAATGAGCAGTTCTTC. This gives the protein CASEDRGTYNEQFF.

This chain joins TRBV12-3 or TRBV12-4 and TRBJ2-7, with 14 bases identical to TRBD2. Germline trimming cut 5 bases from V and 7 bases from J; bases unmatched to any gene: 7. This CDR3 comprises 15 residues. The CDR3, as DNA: TGTGCCAGCAGTCCGGGACTAGCGGGAGTTAATGAGCAGTACTTC. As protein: CASSPGLAGVNEQYF.

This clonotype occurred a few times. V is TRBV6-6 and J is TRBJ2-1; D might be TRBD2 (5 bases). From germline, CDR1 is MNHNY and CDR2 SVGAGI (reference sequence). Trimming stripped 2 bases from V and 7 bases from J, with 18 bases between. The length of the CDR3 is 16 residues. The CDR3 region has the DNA TGTGCCAGCAGTTACCCAAGCGGATCTTCTAGGAATGAGCAGTTCTTC. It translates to CASSYPSGSSRNEQFF.

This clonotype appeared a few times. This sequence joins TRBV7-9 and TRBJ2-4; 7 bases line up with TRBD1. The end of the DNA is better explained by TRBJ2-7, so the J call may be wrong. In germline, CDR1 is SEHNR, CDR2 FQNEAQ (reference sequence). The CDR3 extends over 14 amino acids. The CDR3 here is CASSPQTGEREQYF. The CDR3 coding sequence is TGTGCCAGCAGCCCTCAAACAGGGGAGCGCGAGCAGTACTTC.

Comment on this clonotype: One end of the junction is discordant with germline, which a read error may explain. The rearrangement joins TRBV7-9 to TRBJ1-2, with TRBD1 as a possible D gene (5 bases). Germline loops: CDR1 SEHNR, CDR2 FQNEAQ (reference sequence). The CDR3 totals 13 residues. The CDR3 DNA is TGTGCCAGCAGCGTAGCAGGGACCTATGGCTACACCTTC. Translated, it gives CASSVAGTYGYTF.

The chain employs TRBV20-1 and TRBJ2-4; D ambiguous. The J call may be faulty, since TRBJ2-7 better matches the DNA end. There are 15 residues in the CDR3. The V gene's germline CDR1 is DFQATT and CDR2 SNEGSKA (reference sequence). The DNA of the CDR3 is TGCAGTGCTAGAGATCTGTCGGATTCTCCCTACGAGCAGTACTTC. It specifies CSARDLSDSPYEQYF.

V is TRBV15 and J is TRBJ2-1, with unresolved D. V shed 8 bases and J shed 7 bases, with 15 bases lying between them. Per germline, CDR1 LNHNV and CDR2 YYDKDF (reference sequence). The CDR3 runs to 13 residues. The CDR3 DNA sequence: TGTGCCACCGCGCGACCCAAAAATAATGAGCAGTTCTTC. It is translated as CATARPKNNEQFF.

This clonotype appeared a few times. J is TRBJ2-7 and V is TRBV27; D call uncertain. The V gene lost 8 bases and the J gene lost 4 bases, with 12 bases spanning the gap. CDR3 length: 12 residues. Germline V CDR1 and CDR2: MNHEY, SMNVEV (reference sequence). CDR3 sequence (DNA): TGTGCCAGCGGGTCGGGCCTTTACGAGCAGTACTTC. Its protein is CASGSGLYEQYF.

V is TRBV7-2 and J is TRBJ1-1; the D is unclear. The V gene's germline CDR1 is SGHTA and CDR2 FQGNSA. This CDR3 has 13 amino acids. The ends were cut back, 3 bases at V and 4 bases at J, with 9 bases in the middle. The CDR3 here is CASSLDGSTEAFF. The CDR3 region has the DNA TGTGCCAGCAGCTTGGACGGGAGCACTGAAGCTTTCTTT.

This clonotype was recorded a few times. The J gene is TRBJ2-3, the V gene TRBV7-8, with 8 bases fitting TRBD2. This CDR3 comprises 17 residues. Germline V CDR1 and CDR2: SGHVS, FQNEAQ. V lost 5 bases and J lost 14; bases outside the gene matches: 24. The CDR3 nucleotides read TGTGCCAGCAGCCCCCCGAGCGGGGGCACCCTAGGCAGAGACGCGTATTTT. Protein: CASSPPSGGTLGRDAYF. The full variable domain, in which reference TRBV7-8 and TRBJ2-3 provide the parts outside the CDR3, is GAGVSQSPRYKVAKRGQDVALRCDPISGHVSLFWYQQALGQGPEFLTYFQNEAQLDKSGLPSDRFFAERPEGSVSTLKIQRTQQEDSAVYLCASSPPSGGTLGRDAYFGPGTRLTVL.

This CDR3 is CASSFSQGFGYTF. The CDR3 DNA reads TGCGCCAGCAGCTTCTCACAGGGTTTTGGCTACACCTTC. The chain carries TRBV5-1 and TRBJ1-2, with D tentatively TRBD1 (6 bases). This CDR3 is 13 amino acids long. Trimming took 2 bases from V and 7 from J, leaving 12 bases between them. The germline V gene has CDR1 SGHRS and CDR2 YFSETQ. Full variable domain (outside the CDR3, taken from reference TRBV5-1 and TRBJ1-2): KAGVTQTPRYLIKTRGQQVTLSCSPISGHRSVSWYQQTPGQGLQFLFEYFSETQRNKGNFPGRFSGRQFSNSRSEMNVSTLELGDSALYLCASSFSQGFGYTFGSGTRLTVV.

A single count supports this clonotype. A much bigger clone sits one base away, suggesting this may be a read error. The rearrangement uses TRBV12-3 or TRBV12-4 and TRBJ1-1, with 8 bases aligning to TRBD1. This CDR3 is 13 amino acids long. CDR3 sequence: CANSLTGGTEAFF. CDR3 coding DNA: TGTGCCAACAGTCTCACAGGGGGCACTGAAGCTTTCTTT.

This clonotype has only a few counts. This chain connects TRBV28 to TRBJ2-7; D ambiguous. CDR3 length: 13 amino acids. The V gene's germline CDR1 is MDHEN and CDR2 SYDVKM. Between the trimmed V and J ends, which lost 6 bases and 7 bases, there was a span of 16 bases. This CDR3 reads CASSLRIPPEQYF. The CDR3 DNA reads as TGTGCCAGCAGCCTGCGAATCCCTCCAGAGCAGTACTTC. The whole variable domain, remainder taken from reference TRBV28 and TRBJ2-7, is DVKVTQSSRYLVKRTGEKVFLECVQDMDHENMFWYRQDPGLGLRLIYFSYDVKMKEKGDIPEGYSVSREKKERFSLILESASTNQTSMYLCASSLRIPPEQYFGPGTRLTVT.

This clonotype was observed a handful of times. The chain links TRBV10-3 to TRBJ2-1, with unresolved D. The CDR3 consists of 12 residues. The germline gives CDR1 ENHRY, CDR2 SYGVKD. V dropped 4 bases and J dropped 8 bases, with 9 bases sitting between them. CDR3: CAISGGGDEQFF. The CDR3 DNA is TGTGCCATCAGTGGGGGTGGCGATGAGCAGTTCTTC.

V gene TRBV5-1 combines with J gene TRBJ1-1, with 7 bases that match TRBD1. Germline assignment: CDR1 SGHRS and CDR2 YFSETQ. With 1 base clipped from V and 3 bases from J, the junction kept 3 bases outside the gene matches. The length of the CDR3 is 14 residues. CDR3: CASSLTGEDTEAFF. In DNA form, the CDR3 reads TGCGCCAGCAGCTTGACAGGGGAGGACACTGAAGCTTTCTTT.

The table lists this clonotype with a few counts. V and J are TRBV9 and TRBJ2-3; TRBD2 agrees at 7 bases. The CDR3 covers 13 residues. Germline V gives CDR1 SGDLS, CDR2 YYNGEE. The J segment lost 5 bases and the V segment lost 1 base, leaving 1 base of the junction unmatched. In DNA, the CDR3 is TGTGCCAGCAGCGTATGGGAGGGAGATACGCAGTATTTT. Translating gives CASSVWEGDTQYF.

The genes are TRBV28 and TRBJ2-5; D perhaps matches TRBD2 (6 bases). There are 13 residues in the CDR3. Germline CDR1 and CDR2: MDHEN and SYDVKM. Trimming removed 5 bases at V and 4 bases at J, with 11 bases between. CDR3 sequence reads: CASSVLGGETQYF. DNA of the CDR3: TGTGCCAGCAGTGTACTCGGGGGAGAGACCCAGTACTTC. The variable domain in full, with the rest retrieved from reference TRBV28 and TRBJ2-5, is DVKVTQSSRYLVKRTGEKVFLECVQDMDHENMFWYRQDPGLGLRLIYFSYDVKMKEKGDIPEGYSVSREKKERFSLILESASTNQTSMYLCASSVLGGETQYFGPGTRLLVL.

CDR3 coding DNA: TGCAGTGCTAGAGATCTTTTTGGGACAGGGAATATGAACACTGAAGCTTTCTTT. It yields the protein CSARDLFGTGNMNTEAFF. The chain couples TRBV20-1 to TRBJ1-1; 9 bases match TRBD1. Losses at the gene ends were 0 bases for V and 0 bases for J; bases not matched to a gene: 11. This CDR3 has 18 amino acids. Germline V gene lookup returns CDR1 DFQATT and CDR2 SNEGSKA (reference sequence).

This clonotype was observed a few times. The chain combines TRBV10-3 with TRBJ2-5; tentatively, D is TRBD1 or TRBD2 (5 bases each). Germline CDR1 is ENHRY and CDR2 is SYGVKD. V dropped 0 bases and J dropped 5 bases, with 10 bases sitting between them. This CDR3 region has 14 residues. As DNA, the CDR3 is TGTGCCATCAGTGAGTCGAGGGGCGGCGAGACCCAGTACTTC. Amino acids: CAISESRGGETQYF.

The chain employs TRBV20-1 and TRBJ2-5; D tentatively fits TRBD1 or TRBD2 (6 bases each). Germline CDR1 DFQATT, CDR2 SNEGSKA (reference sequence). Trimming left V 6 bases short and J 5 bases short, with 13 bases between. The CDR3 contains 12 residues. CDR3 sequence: CSAEGGGETQYF. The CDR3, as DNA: TGCAGTGCGGAGGGGGGAGGTGAGACCCAGTACTTC.

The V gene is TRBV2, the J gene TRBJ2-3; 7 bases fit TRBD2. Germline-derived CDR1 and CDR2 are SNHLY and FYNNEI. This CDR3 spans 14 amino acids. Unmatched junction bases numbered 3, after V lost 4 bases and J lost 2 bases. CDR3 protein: CASSAAGATDTQYF. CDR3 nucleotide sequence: TGTGCCAGCAGTGCCGCGGGAGCCACAGATACGCAGTATTTT.

The CDR3: CASSLPLDRTIYSGNTIYF. CDR3 DNA sequence: TGTGCCAGCAGTTTACCCCTGGATAGGACTATTTACTCTGGAAACACCATATATTTT. V gene TRBV28 combines with J gene TRBJ1-3; D is uncertain. CDR1 MDHEN and CDR2 SYDVKM come from the germline V gene. The CDR3 extends over 19 amino acids. The V and J ends lost 2 bases and 0 bases respectively, with 20 bases between them.

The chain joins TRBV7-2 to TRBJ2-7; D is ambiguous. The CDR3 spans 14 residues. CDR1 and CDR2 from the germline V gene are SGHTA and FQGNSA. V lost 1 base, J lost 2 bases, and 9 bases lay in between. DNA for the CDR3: TGTGCCAGCAGCTTAGATCAGGTGACCTACGAGCAGTACTTC. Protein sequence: CASSLDQVTYEQYF.